This TCR beta chain was found in a study of blood T cell repertoires in COVID-19. As for the study in general: Sites in the United States, Italy and Spain provided acute and convalescent COVID-19 samples.

This clone qualifies as medium-sized. CDR1 and CDR2 (germline): SNHLY, FYNNEI. The CDR3 sequence is 16 residues long. J was trimmed by 6 bases and V by 4 bases; bases with no gene match: 11. Authors' methods: Amplifying reference gene primers gave estimates of nucleated cell counts. The protocol was immunoSEQ multiplex PCR, while the TCRdb copy is restricted to in-frame clones and leaves out a portion. V and J calls and clone size are given by that table; D and trimming were obtained from the DNA. The data contain about 140,000 clones, 80% to 85% of them singletons. The receptor's source is a man under 40 with COVID-19, enrolled during active disease. The chain employs TRBV2 and TRBJ2-3; TRBD2 aligns across 9 bases. Sequences were obtained from peripheral blood. The CDR3 protein is CASSGSSSGAGDTQYF. CDR3 sequence (DNA): TGTGCCAGCAGTGGATCGTCTAGCGGGGCGGGGGATACGCAGTATTTT.